This TCR beta chain was identified during a study of blood T cells in healthy people across ages. General observations from the study: One million T cells yielded diversity estimates that were considered underestimates.

This CDR3 comprises 17 residues. Germline loops: CDR1 LGHNT, CDR2 FRNRAP. With 3 bases clipped from V and 7 bases from J, the junction kept 9 bases outside the gene matches. The sample holds a few counts of this clonotype. Its antigen is undetermined. Each sample yielded at least 5 micrograms of PBMC total RNA. Primed by a sample-barcoded 5' primer and a J-beta primer mix, a second PCR proceeded for about 7 to 11 cycles. TCRdb itself ran the 5' RACE reads through MiXCR, one entry per CDR3 protein. The sample includes roughly 1,300,000 distinct CDR3 sequences, approximately 59% of them seen just once. This chain links TRBV12-5 with TRBJ1-4, with 12 nucleotides matching TRBD1. The sample taken for sequencing was blood. This clonotype originated in a man aged 18 to 35 in good health. In nucleotides, the CDR3 is TGTGCTAGTGGTTTCGGGACAGGGGGCGGTGATGGTGAAAAACTGTTTTTT. Translated: CASGFGTGGGDGEKLFF.